The 23 T cell receptor beta chains presented below share a single source sample, sequenced in a study of response to subunit inactivated influenza vaccine. TCRdb reprocessed the RT-PCR reads via MiXCR and lists one record per CDR3 protein. Among approximately 490,000 distinct CDR3 sequences listed, around 7.7% were seen once. Material: PBMCs from blood, obtained less than 30 months after vaccination. The source of these receptors is a man between 50 and 69 years old who received an inactivated influenza vaccine.

This clonotype was counted a few times. The J gene is TRBJ1-2, the V gene TRBV2, with D tentatively TRBD1 (5 bases). The CDR3 has 16 residues. The germline CDR1 and CDR2 sequences are SNHLY and FYNNEI. Between the trimmed V and J ends, which lost 7 bases and 8 bases, there was a span of 26 bases. The CDR3 is CASIDGDLGLAWGYTF. CDR3 DNA sequence: TGTGCCAGCATCGACGGGGACCTAGGACTCGCTTGGGGCTACACCTTC.

This clonotype has a handful of counts. This chain links TRBV30 with TRBJ2-3; D ambiguous. V shed 1 base and J shed 4 bases, with 18 bases lying between them. The germline V gene encodes CDR1 GTSNPN and CDR2 SVGIG (reference sequence). This CDR3 has 16 amino acids. CDR3 region: CAWSEVTQLLPDTQYF. The DNA of the CDR3 is TGTGCCTGGAGTGAGGTCACCCAATTGTTGCCAGATACGCAGTATTTT.

The V gene is TRBV19, the J gene TRBJ2-1; 11 bases fit TRBD2. V dropped 3 bases and J dropped 9; count of bases not matched to a gene: 7. CDR3 size: 15 residues. Germline CDR1 and CDR2: LNHDA and SQIVND (reference sequence). CDR3 sequence (DNA): TGTGCCAGTAGTATTACTAGCGGGAGTAGGGTTGAGCAGTTCTTC. This translates into CASSITSGSRVEQFF.

The chain carries TRBV11-3 and TRBJ2-2; the D gene could be TRBD1 or TRBD2 (5 bases each). V dropped 3 bases and J dropped 0 bases, with 11 bases sitting between them. The CDR3 runs to 16 residues. CDR1 and CDR2 (germline): SGHNT, YENEEA. CDR3: CASSFWGSANTGELFF. CDR3 DNA: TGTGCCAGCAGCTTTTGGGGGAGTGCGAACACCGGGGAGCTGTTTTTT.

This rearrangement joins TRBV29-1 to TRBJ2-7, with D possibly being TRBD1 or TRBD2 (5 bases each). Trimming pared 5 bases from V and 6 bases from J, leaving 20 bases between. Germline assignment: CDR1 SQVTM and CDR2 ANQGSEA. This CDR3 has 14 amino acids. The CDR3 spells CSVFGGRKLREQYF. The DNA of the CDR3 is TGCAGCGTTTTTGGGGGAAGGAAGCTCCGCGAGCAGTACTTC.

This clonotype was recorded at least ten times. This rearrangement joins TRBV5-1 to TRBJ2-1, with D perhaps matching TRBD2 (6 bases). V lost 3 bases and J lost 7, with 11 bases in between. Germline V lookup: CDR1 SGHRS, CDR2 YFSETQ. The CDR3 covers 13 residues. The CDR3 DNA follows: TGCGCCAGCAGCTACGGGACTCCAAATGAGCAGTTCTTC. Protein product: CASSYGTPNEQFF.

The V call is TRBV6-5, the J call TRBJ2-7; 7 bases fit TRBD2. J was trimmed by 4 bases and V by 2 bases; bases with no gene match: 8. Germline V gives CDR1 MNHEY, CDR2 SVGAGI. This CDR3 comprises 15 residues. The CDR3 region is CASSYGWEGTYEQYF. CDR3 coding DNA: TGTGCCAGCAGTTACGGGTGGGAGGGGACTTACGAGCAGTACTTC.

This clonotype was detected ten times or more. This chain links TRBV29-1 with TRBJ2-1; 10 nucleotides match TRBD2. CDR3 size: 13 residues. Germline V gene sequence: CDR1 SQVTM, CDR2 ANQGSEA. The DNA of the CDR3 is TGCAGTGGTAGCGGGAGGTCTTACAATGAGCAGTTCTTC. Its translation: CSGSGRSYNEQFF.

This clonotype was detected ten times or more. The chain has TRBV3-1 and TRBJ2-2; D is unclear. CDR3 size: 16 residues. Germline assignment: CDR1 LGHDT and CDR2 YNNKEL (reference sequence). Trimming stripped 1 base from V and 5 bases from J, with 14 bases between. CDR3 nucleotides: TGTGCCAGCAGCCAAGGGGGTACGCAAACGACCGGGGAGCTGTTTTTT. It translates to CASSQGGTQTTGELFF.

In this sample, this clonotype turned up many times. The chain joins TRBV4-3 to TRBJ2-4; TRBD1 or TRBD2 may be the D gene (6 bases each). V was cut by 0 bases and J by 7 bases, with 13 bases left in between. This CDR3 is built from 15 residues. CDR1 LGHNA and CDR2 YSLEER come from the germline V gene. The chain's CDR3 is CASSQDRGVLNIQYF. CDR3 sequence (DNA): TGCGCCAGCAGCCAAGATAGGGGGGTCCTGAACATTCAGTACTTC.

CDR3 residues: CASSPGSTTNEKLFF. The CDR3 DNA is TGTGCCAGCAGTCCAGGATCAACAACTAATGAAAAACTGTTTTTT. The rearrangement links TRBV6-1 to TRBJ1-4; D remains ambiguous. Germline V gene data show CDR1 as MNHNS and CDR2 as SASEGT. Trimming shortened V by 5 bases and J by 0 bases, and 10 bases separated the two germline ends. The CDR3 runs 15 residues.

This clonotype has at least ten counts. This chain uses TRBV25-1 with TRBJ2-5; no clear D. The germline V and J ends were trimmed by 1 base and 5 bases, with 2 bases remaining between them. The CDR3 has 11 amino acids. Per the germline V gene, CDR1 is MGHDK and CDR2 is SYGVNS. CDR3 bases: TGTGCCAGCAGTGAATGGGAGACCCAGTACTTC. Amino acids: CASSEWETQYF. Combining the CDR3 with reference TRBV25-1 and TRBJ2-5 gives the whole variable domain EADIYQTPRYLVIGTGKKITLECSQTMGHDKMYWYQQDPGMELHLIHYSYGVNSTEKGDLSSESTVSRIRTEHFPLTLESARPSHTSQYLCASSEWETQYFGPGTRLLVL.

The table lists this clonotype with many counts. The J gene is TRBJ2-2, the V gene TRBV6-1; no definite D call. V was pared by 6 bases and J by 5 bases, with 10 bases between. The CDR3 contains 13 residues. Germline V gives CDR1 MNHNS, CDR2 SASEGT. CDR3: CASSQRSTGELFF. CDR3 coding DNA: TGTGCCAGCAGCCAAAGAAGTACCGGGGAGCTGTTTTTT.

This clonotype was counted between two and nine times. The J gene is TRBJ1-5, the V gene TRBV10-2; weak D call: TRBD1 (5 bases). V was clipped by 3 bases and J by 4 bases, with 13 bases between them. CDR3 size: 15 residues. Germline CDR1 is WSHSY and CDR2 is SAAADI. Here the CDR3 reads CASSEPGSWNQPQHF. In nucleotides, the CDR3 is TGCGCCAGCAGTGAACCAGGGTCTTGGAATCAGCCCCAGCATTTT.

In its sample, this clonotype was seen many times. The gene calls are TRBV7-2 and TRBJ1-2; possibly TRBD1 for D (5 bases). The CDR3 runs to 15 residues. Per germline, CDR1 SGHTA and CDR2 FQGNSA. Trimming removed 5 bases at V and 1 base at J, with 14 bases between. CDR3 sequence: CASSPAGGGNYGYTF. The CDR3 DNA reads TGTGCCAGCAGCCCCGCCGGGGGGGGTAACTATGGCTACACCTTC.

This chain uses TRBV18 with TRBJ1-3, with TRBD1 identical over 7 bases. V lost 3 bases, J lost 2 bases, and 4 bases stayed unmatched. CDR3 length: 15 residues. The germline V gene has CDR1 KGHSH and CDR2 LQKENI. The CDR3 loop reads CASSPPGQTGNTIYF. The CDR3 coding sequence is TGTGCCAGCTCACCCCCGGGACAGACTGGAAACACCATATATTTT.

V gene TRBV20-1 combines with J gene TRBJ2-1; D is unclear. This CDR3 spans 13 amino acids. CDR1 and CDR2 (germline): DFQATT, SNEGSKA (reference sequence). V was shortened by 1 base and J by 6 bases, with 10 bases between the two germline ends. The CDR3, as DNA: TGCAGTGCTAGAGGGGCACTTAGCAATGAGCAGTTCTTC. Translating gives CSARGALSNEQFF.

Here the CDR3 reads CASSEGQLGTEAFF. Written as DNA, the CDR3 is TGTGCCAGCAGTGAAGGGCAGCTGGGGACTGAAGCTTTCTTT. The chain uses TRBV2 and TRBJ1-1; the D is unclear. V was shortened by 1 base and J by 5 bases, with 11 bases between the two germline ends. In germline, CDR1 is SNHLY, CDR2 FYNNEI. The CDR3 is made up of 14 amino acids.

There are a few counts of this clonotype. The J gene is TRBJ1-2, the V gene TRBV3-1; no reliable D call. Germline V gene sequence: CDR1 LGHDT, CDR2 YNNKEL (reference sequence). The CDR3 covers 14 residues. Trimming took 0 bases from V and 8 from J, leaving 13 bases between them. The CDR3 nucleotides read TGTGCCAGCAGCCAAGATCTACCGGTTGAGGGCTACACCTTC. It translates to CASSQDLPVEGYTF. Complete variable domain (other parts from reference TRBV3-1 and TRBJ1-2): DTAVSQTPKYLVTQMGNDKSIKCEQNLGHDTMYWYKQDSKKFLKIMFSYNNKELIINETVPNRFSPKSPDKAHLNLHINSLELGDSAVYFCASSQDLPVEGYTFGSGTRLTVV.

The genes are TRBV5-1 and TRBJ2-3, with TRBD2 matching 7 bases. Trimming removed 4 bases from V and 1 base from J; junction bases left unmatched: 12. The CDR3 contains 17 residues. The germline CDR1 and CDR2 sequences are SGHRS and YFSETQ. DNA for the CDR3: TGCGCCAGCAGCCTGGGGCACTGGGAGGGACGCACAGATACGCAGTATTTT. Its translation is CASSLGHWEGRTDTQYF.

Ten or more counts support this clonotype. The chain recombines TRBV7-9 with TRBJ2-7; 10 nucleotides match TRBD2. V was clipped by 3 bases and J by 4 bases; unmatched bases: 12. The CDR3 totals 17 residues. Germline assignment: CDR1 SEHNR and CDR2 FQNEAQ (reference sequence). The CDR3 reads CASSFISLAGGLYEQYF. DNA for the CDR3: TGTGCCAGCAGCTTTATCAGTTTAGCGGGAGGTCTGTACGAGCAGTACTTC.

The chain links TRBV20-1 to TRBJ1-3; D is uncertain. Germline CDR1 is DFQATT and CDR2 is SNEGSKA (reference sequence). This CDR3 has 13 residues. V was shortened by 0 bases and J by 7 bases, with 10 bases between the two germline ends. CDR3 coding DNA: TGCAGTGCTAGAGATGGCGGCGACAACACCATATATTTT. This translates into CSARDGGDNTIYF.

This clonotype was recorded at least ten times. The chain carries TRBV4-3 and TRBJ2-3, with 8 bases aligning to TRBD2. V was pared by 0 bases and J by 5 bases, with 10 bases of the junction left unmatched. This CDR3 is built from 17 residues. Germline CDR1 LGHNA, CDR2 YSLEER. The CDR3 DNA reads TGCGCCAGCAGCCAAGATCGGCCGGGGGGGCCCGGAGATACGCAGTATTTT. Its protein product is CASSQDRPGGPGDTQYF.